The following is a TCR beta chain sequence with its context. Its antigen is as yet unknown. A junction boundary mismatches the germline segment, possibly from a read error. The entry originates in a study of beta chain features in type 1 diabetes. Germline values: CDR1 SGHTA, CDR2 FQGNSA. The length of the CDR3 is 14 residues. Sequencing targeted expressed TCRB transcripts, as all isolated RNA had been reverse transcribed. TCRdb's copy holds only in-frame clones and misses some; the assay was immunoSEQ multiplex PCR. The table records around 150,000 clones, 63% of them present only once. Study observations and caveats: Type 1 diabetes patients had fewer VDJ junction insertions and more deletions. Significant though moderate, a shortening of TCRB CDR3s appeared in all four CD4+ subsets of Type 1 diabetes patients.

The source of this sequence is a man aged 25 to 45 with type 1 diabetes. The source material was naive CD4+ T cells from blood. V is TRBV7-2 and J is TRBJ2-3; perhaps TRBD2 as D (5 bases). CDR3 bases: TGTGCCAGCAGCTTAGATCCTAGCAGAGATACGCAGTATTTT. Translation gives CASSLDPSRDTQYF. Full variable domain (outside the CDR3, taken from reference TRBV7-2 and TRBJ2-3): GAGVSQSPSNKVTEKGKDVELRCDPISGHTALYWYRQSLGQGLEFLIYFQGNSAPDKSGLPSDRFSAERTGGSVSTLTIQRTQQEDSAVYLCASSLDPSRDTQYFGPGTRLTVL.